A selection of T cell receptor beta chains follows, all from one sample in a study of blood T cell repertoires in COVID-19. Generated by immunoSEQ multiplex PCR, the TCRdb table keeps only in-frame clones and is missing some. The data contain under 350,000 clones, 65% to 90% of them seen just once; the ten biggest clones take up about 7%. The sequenced sample consisted of peripheral blood. Receptor source: a human donor in a cohort sampled during active COVID-19. Each CDR3 is given without its conserved first and last residue. Fields, in order: V gene, J gene, CDR3 length, CDR3 protein.

TRBV5-1,TRBJ2-4,14,ASSLTGSEGKNIQY
TRBV29-1,TRBJ2-3,12,SVEPAGELDTQY
TRBV4-2,TRBJ2-1,14,ASSQGMDKSYNEQF
TRBV29-1,TRBJ2-3,12,SVDQRGSTDTQY
TRBV4-2,TRBJ1-5,11,ASSQETGQPQH
TRBV6-7,TRBJ2-7,17,ASSYSGLSRDRGSYEQY
TRBV4-1,TRBJ2-3,14,ASSHREDSRTDTQY
TRBV6-5,TRBJ1-1,12,ASRQGVVNTEAF
TRBV5-4,TRBJ1-5,11,ASSLQGAKPQH
TRBV10-1,TRBJ2-4,11,ARRDRVGNIQY
TRBV7-2,TRBJ2-7,16,ASSRFPRNSALREEQY
TRBV27,TRBJ1-2,10,ASSVTGFGYT
TRBV6-4,TRBJ2-7,10,ASSPTGYEQY
TRBV9,TRBJ2-2,12,ASSFGLAAGELF
TRBV27,TRBJ2-1,13,ASSFSAGGYNEQF
TRBV21-1,TRBJ2-7,12,ASRGTGITYEQY
TRBV25-1,TRBJ1-4,14,ASSDPIGTGYEKLF
TRBV9,TRBJ2-6,13,ASSVQGSGANVLT
TRBV6-5,TRBJ1-1,10,ASCQGSTEAF
TRBV25-1,TRBJ1-2,16,ASSASPGDRTSNYGYT
TRBV7-9,TRBJ2-4,12,ASSPPMPKNIQY
TRBV2,TRBJ1-5,11,ASSVYAGQPQH
TRBV4-1,TRBJ2-2,12,ASSQEFRTGELF
TRBV24-1,TRBJ2-3,17,ATSDGELIMNGVTDTQY
TRBV14,TRBJ2-5,12,ASSQGAGEETQY
TRBV24-1,TRBJ2-1,13,ATSSPGQGKNEQF
TRBV11-2,TRBJ2-3,12,ASSLAGGQGTQY
TRBV7-9,TRBJ1-1,11,ASSPTGGTEAF
TRBV30,TRBJ1-5,11,AWSAGGNQPQH
TRBV5-4,TRBJ2-2,13,ASSLPTTSIGELF
TRBV6-5,TRBJ1-2,13,ASSYAGVGGYGYT
TRBV5-1,TRBJ2-1,11,ASSYIQGREQF
TRBV9,TRBJ1-1,11,ASSVRGTTEAF
TRBV5-4,TRBJ2-1,13,ASSLDGQEYNEQF
TRBV2,TRBJ2-7,11,ASSVGQPYEQY
TRBV5-1,TRBJ2-7,14,ASSLGTPDRVQEQY
TRBV5-4,TRBJ2-3,10,ASSLGDFEQY
TRBV6-2/TRBV6-3,TRBJ2-2,12,ASSYLGGTGELF
TRBV2,TRBJ1-1,13,ASSEGTSRVAEAF
TRBV20-1,TRBJ2-1,12,SASYGTRNNEQF
TRBV5-6,TRBJ2-1,14,ASSLGGLAGDNEQF
TRBV29-1,TRBJ1-1,12,SVRQGVVDTEAF